These 23 T cell receptor beta chains were all obtained from the same sample, sequenced in a study of blood T cell repertoires in COVID-19. TCRdb keeps only in-frame clones here, not all; method: immunoSEQ multiplex PCR. The data show 100,000 to 150,000 clones, 65% to 90% seen once. Sequenced sample: PBMCs or T cells enriched from blood (not recorded which). Receptor source: a woman aged 50 to 60 who had recovered from COVID-19.

The J gene is TRBJ1-4, the V gene TRBV2; D not certain. From germline, CDR1 is SNHLY and CDR2 FYNNEI. CDR3 length equals 12 residues. V was cut by 3 bases and J by 5 bases, with 4 bases left in between. The CDR3 sequence is CASSDVNEKLFF. CDR3 coding DNA: TGTGCCAGCAGTGACGTCAATGAAAAACTGTTTTTT.

The gene calls are TRBV2 and TRBJ2-7, with TRBD1 matching 9 bases. The germline V gene encodes CDR1 SNHLY and CDR2 FYNNEI. Trimming cost V 5 bases and J 2 bases; bases outside gene matches: 7. This CDR3 contains 15 residues. This chain's CDR3 is CASSQGQGATYEQYF. CDR3 nucleotides: TGTGCCAGCAGTCAGGGACAGGGCGCTACCTACGAGCAGTACTTC. The full variable domain, with the rest looked up from reference TRBV2 and TRBJ2-7, is EPEVTQTPSHQVTQMGQEVILRCVPISNHLYFYWYRQILGQKVEFLVSFYNNEISEKSEIFDDQFSVERPDGSNFTLKIRSTKLEDSAMYFCASSQGQGATYEQYFGPGTRLTVT.

V gene TRBV4-1 combines with J gene TRBJ1-1; D not resolved. From germline, CDR1 is MGHRA and CDR2 YSYEKL. V dropped 0 bases and J dropped 5 bases, with 13 bases sitting between them. The CDR3 has 15 amino acids. DNA for the CDR3: TGCGCCAGCAGCCAAGATCGGGTAGGGAGAACTGAAGCTTTCTTT. Its translation: CASSQDRVGRTEAFF.

The chain links TRBV9 to TRBJ2-3; 9 positions agree with TRBD2. The germline V gene has CDR1 SGDLS and CDR2 YYNGEE. The CDR3 length is 17 residues. V was clipped by 0 bases and J by 0 bases; unmatched bases: 5. The CDR3 DNA sequence: TGTGCCAGCAGCGTAGGGGCTAGCGGGATAAGCACAGATACGCAGTATTTT. This gives the protein CASSVGASGISTDTQYF.

This clone was seen once. The chain uses TRBV11-3 and TRBJ2-2; D is possibly TRBD1 (6 bases). The ends were cut back, 1 base at V and 6 bases at J, with 15 bases in the middle. The CDR3 covers 16 residues. Per the germline V gene, CDR1 is SGHNT and CDR2 is YENEEA. The CDR3 nucleotides read TGTGCCAGCAGCTTAGGCCGCAGGGGTCGGGCCGGGGAGCTGTTTTTT. Amino acid sequence: CASSLGRRGRAGELFF.

The V gene is TRBV25-1, the J gene TRBJ1-1, with D hard to call. The V and J ends lost 0 bases and 7 bases respectively, with 9 bases between them. Germline CDR1 and CDR2: MGHDK and SYGVNS. The CDR3 sequence is 13 residues long. The DNA of the CDR3 is TGTGCCAGCAGTGAATATATTCGGGGTGAAGCTTTCTTT. Amino acid sequence: CASSEYIRGEAFF.

The rearrangement joins TRBV11-3 to TRBJ2-2; TRBD1 aligns across 8 bases. CDR1 is SGHNT, CDR2 YENEEA, per germline. The length of the CDR3 is 16 residues. V was clipped by 0 bases and J by 7 bases; unmatched bases: 7. The CDR3 reads CASSLDGQGGYGELFF. For the CDR3, the DNA is TGTGCCAGCAGCTTAGACGGACAGGGAGGATACGGGGAGCTGTTTTTT.

The V gene is TRBV19, the J gene TRBJ2-5; D might be TRBD1 (6 bases). This CDR3 contains 15 residues. Trimming removed 4 bases at V and 3 bases at J, with 15 bases between. Germline-derived CDR1 and CDR2 are LNHDA and SQIVND (reference sequence). The CDR3 loop reads CASSRDRLRKETQYF. In DNA form, the CDR3 reads TGTGCCAGTAGTAGAGACAGGCTCCGAAAAGAGACCCAGTACTTC.

This clone has only a few counts. The chain is built from TRBV2 and TRBJ2-1, with 14 bases aligning to TRBD2. CDR1 and CDR2 (germline): SNHLY, FYNNEI. Germline trimming cut 6 bases from V and 7 bases from J; bases unmatched to any gene: 8. This CDR3 spans 16 amino acids. CDR3 nucleotide sequence: TGTGCCAGCAGACCACTGGGACTAGCGGGGGCTAATGAGCAGTTCTTC. Translating it yields CASRPLGLAGANEQFF.

The J gene is TRBJ1-1, the V gene TRBV30; D perhaps matches TRBD1 (6 bases). Germline CDR1 and CDR2: GTSNPN and SVGIG (reference sequence). The CDR3 has 13 residues. Trimming pared 2 bases from V and 4 bases from J, leaving 11 bases between. DNA of the CDR3: TGTGCCTGGAGTACAGGGTCTTCCACTGAAGCTTTCTTT. Protein sequence: CAWSTGSSTEAFF.

The chain carries TRBV28 and TRBJ1-6, with D possibly being TRBD1 (6 bases). Germline CDR1 reads MDHEN; CDR2 reads SYDVKM. Trimming left V 5 bases short and J 9 bases short, with 20 bases between. There are 16 residues in the CDR3. CDR3 in amino acids: CASSRNRAGVGSPLHF. CDR3 nucleotide sequence: TGTGCCAGCAGTCGAAACCGGGCAGGGGTAGGTTCACCCCTCCACTTT. Full variable domain (rest looked up from reference TRBV28 and TRBJ1-6): DVKVTQSSRYLVKRTGEKVFLECVQDMDHENMFWYRQDPGLGLRLIYFSYDVKMKEKGDIPEGYSVSREKKERFSLILESASTNQTSMYLCASSRNRAGVGSPLHFGNGTRLTVT.

On this clone itself: A junction boundary mismatches the germline segment, possibly from a read error. V gene TRBV12-3 or TRBV12-4 combines with J gene TRBJ1-1; D is uncertain. This CDR3 region has 11 residues. CDR3 sequence: CASSLAKRTIF. The CDR3, as DNA: TGTGCCAGCAGTTTAGCCAAAAGAACTATCTTT.

This rearrangement joins TRBV6-5 to TRBJ2-2; 7 nucleotides agree with TRBD1. This CDR3 spans 15 amino acids. Germline lookup yields CDR1 MNHEY and CDR2 SVGAGI. Trimming took 6 bases from V and 0 from J; bases not matched to a gene: 4. The CDR3 sequence: CASSPGTANTGELFF. Written as DNA, the CDR3 is TGTGCCAGCAGCCCCGGGACAGCGAACACCGGGGAGCTGTTTTTT.

The chain employs TRBV5-1 and TRBJ1-1; 7 bases align to TRBD1. The CDR3 loop spans 14 amino acids. The germline gives CDR1 SGHRS, CDR2 YFSETQ. The V and J ends lost 3 bases and 4 bases, in that order; junction bases with no gene match: 6. This CDR3 is CASSSSTGSTEAFF. CDR3 nucleotides: TGCGCCAGCAGCTCGTCGACAGGGAGCACTGAAGCTTTCTTT.

V usage is TRBV4-1 and J usage is TRBJ2-7, with D maybe TRBD2 (6 bases). This CDR3 spans 15 amino acids. The germline V gene encodes CDR1 MGHRA and CDR2 YSYEKL. The V end lost 3 bases, the J end lost 6 bases, and 18 bases lay between the germline ends. The CDR3 bases are TGCGCCAGCAGCCACCCTACGGGGACTCGAGGCGAGCAGTACTTC. This codes for CASSHPTGTRGEQYF.

This chain connects TRBV10-3 to TRBJ2-3, with 9 bases aligning to TRBD2. The CDR3 has 16 residues. Germline V gene sequence: CDR1 ENHRY, CDR2 SYGVKD. The ends lost 10 bases at V and 2 bases at J; junction bases unmatched: 13. The CDR3 nucleotides are TGTGCCACCGAGCGGGGGGCGCTAGAAGACACAGATACGCAGTATTTT. This encodes CATERGALEDTDTQYF.

This rearrangement joins TRBV3-1 (or the pseudogene TRBV3-2) to TRBJ1-1; TRBD1 aligns across 7 bases. With V trimmed by 1 base and J by 5 bases, 1 base remained unmatched. Germline V lookup: CDR1 LGHDT, CDR2 YNNKEL (reference sequence). The CDR3 is 13 residues long. DNA of the CDR3: TGTGCCAGCAGCCAAGGGGACAGAACTGAAGCTTTCTTT. This sequence encodes CASSQGDRTEAFF.

The CDR3, as DNA: TGTGCCAGCAGGCACCGGGATACGCAGTATTTT. It yields the protein CASRHRDTQYF. This rearrangement joins TRBV6-5 to TRBJ2-3; D ambiguous. The CDR3 consists of 11 residues. Germline V CDR1 and CDR2: MNHEY, SVGAGI. Between the trimmed V and J ends, which lost 6 bases and 6 bases, there was a span of 7 bases.

CDR3 in amino acids: CASSQLQGFGYEQYF. In nucleotides, the CDR3 is TGCGCCAGCAGCCAGTTACAGGGGTTTGGGTACGAGCAGTACTTC. V and J are TRBV4-1 and TRBJ2-7, with 7 bases that match TRBD1. This CDR3 spans 15 amino acids. V trimming: 3 bases; J trimming: 4 bases; junction bases outside the gene matches: 9. The germline V gene encodes CDR1 MGHRA and CDR2 YSYEKL.

The CDR3 is CASLTAPGYEQYF. CDR3 DNA sequence: TGTGCCAGCTTAACTGCTCCCGGCTACGAGCAGTACTTC. The chain couples TRBV12-3 or TRBV12-4 to TRBJ2-7; no reliable D call. Trimming cost V 8 bases and J 3 bases, with 14 bases left between them. CDR3 length: 13 amino acids.

This clone was counted only a few times. The genes are TRBV6-5 and TRBJ1-1, with 10 bases fitting TRBD1. The CDR3 has 15 residues. J gave up 8 bases and V 6 bases, and 12 bases lay outside the gene matches. Germline V gene sequence: CDR1 MNHEY, CDR2 SVGAGI. CDR3 nucleotides: TGTGCCAGCAGGGCCGGGACAGGGGCCTCTCCGGAAGCTTTCTTT. Translation gives CASRAGTGASPEAFF.

This clone was seen just once. This chain connects TRBV27 to TRBJ1-1; the D gene is possibly TRBD1 (5 bases). Deletions cut 5 bases from V and 1 base from J, with 11 bases between. Germline V gene data show CDR1 as MNHEY and CDR2 as SMNVEV (reference sequence). The length of the CDR3 is 14 residues. The CDR3 loop reads CASSRSRGNTEAFF. The CDR3 DNA sequence: TGTGCCAGCAGTCGGAGTAGGGGGAACACTGAAGCTTTCTTT.

The J gene is TRBJ1-1, the V gene TRBV5-8; unclear D gene. The V and J ends lost 0 bases and 4 bases respectively, with 4 bases between them. Germline CDR1 and CDR2: SGHTS and YDEGEE. CDR3 length equals 12 residues. The CDR3 protein is CASSLVATEAFF. Here the CDR3 DNA reads TGTGCCAGCAGCTTGGTGGCCACTGAAGCTTTCTTT.